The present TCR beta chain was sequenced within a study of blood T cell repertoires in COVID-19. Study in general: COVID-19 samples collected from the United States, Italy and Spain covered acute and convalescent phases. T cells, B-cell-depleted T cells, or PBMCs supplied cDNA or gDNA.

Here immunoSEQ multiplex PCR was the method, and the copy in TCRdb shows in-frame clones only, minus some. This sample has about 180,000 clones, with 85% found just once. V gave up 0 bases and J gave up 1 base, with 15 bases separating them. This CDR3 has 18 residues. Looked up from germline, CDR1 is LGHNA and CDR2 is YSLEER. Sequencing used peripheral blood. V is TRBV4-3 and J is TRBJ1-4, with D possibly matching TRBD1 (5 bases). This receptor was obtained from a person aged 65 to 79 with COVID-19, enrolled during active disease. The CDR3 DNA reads TGCGCCAGCAGCCAAGACGCATTCCTGCAGGGAACTAATGAAAAACTGTTTTTT. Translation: CASSQDAFLQGTNEKLFF.